What follows are 22 T cell receptor beta chains derived from one specimen sequenced in a study of OX40 agonist ivuxolimab in advanced cancers. Produced via immunoSEQ multiplex PCR; TCRdb's table is partial and in-frame only. The sample lists nearly 50,000 clones, 80% to 95% occurring once. The specimen comprised CD4+ or CD8+ T cells sorted from blood, sampled in a trial of the OX40 agonist ivuxolimab. The receptors come from an adult with an advanced solid tumor such as melanoma, head and neck, liver or kidney cancer.

The chain carries TRBV7-9 and TRBJ2-2; D is possibly TRBD1 (6 bases). Trimming removed 10 bases from V and 0 bases from J, with 18 bases in between. CDR1 and CDR2 (germline): SEHNR, FQNEAQ (reference sequence). The CDR3 totals 16 residues. The CDR3 spells CATPDRPFPNTGELFF. The CDR3 DNA follows: TGTGCCACCCCGGACAGACCATTCCCGAACACCGGGGAGCTGTTTTTT.

Comments on this clone: Germline and junction disagree at one end, which may indicate a read error. This chain uses TRBV5-8 with TRBJ1-4; no firm D call. CDR3 length: 11 amino acids. The germline V gene has CDR1 SGHTS and CDR2 YDEGEE. The CDR3 DNA is TGTGCCAGCAGCACAAAACTGCTGATTACTTTT. Its translation: CASSTKLLITF.

This chain uses TRBV7-8 with TRBJ2-2; 8 nucleotides match TRBD1. V was pared by 0 bases and J by 5 bases, with 5 bases of the junction left unmatched. Germline lookup yields CDR1 SGHVS and CDR2 FQNEAQ. The CDR3 is made up of 16 amino acids. CDR3 protein: CASSLARTGPTGELFF. CDR3 nucleotide sequence: TGTGCCAGCAGCTTAGCGAGGACAGGGCCTACCGGGGAGCTGTTTTTT.

This sequence joins TRBV6-4 and TRBJ2-3; TRBD1 matches at 7 bases. V was pared by 6 bases and J by 1 base, with 10 bases of the junction left unmatched. Looked up from germline, CDR1 is MRHNA and CDR2 is SNTAGT. The CDR3 spans 16 residues. Written as DNA, the CDR3 is TGTGCCAGCAGCCGAGAAGGGGGCATGGGCACAGATACGCAGTATTTT. This encodes CASSREGGMGTDTQYF.

This clone was seen only once. V gene TRBV2 combines with J gene TRBJ2-5; 7 nucleotides agree with TRBD1. In germline, CDR1 is SNHLY, CDR2 FYNNEI. V lost 3 bases, J lost 2 bases, and 6 bases stayed unmatched. CDR3 length: 15 amino acids. The DNA of the CDR3 is TGTGCCAGCAGTGATAAAACGGGACAGCAAGAGACCCAGTACTTC. Residues: CASSDKTGQQETQYF.

This sequence joins TRBV4-1 and TRBJ1-3; 9 bases are shared with TRBD1. Germline V gene data show CDR1 as MGHRA and CDR2 as YSYEKL. The trim removed 4 bases at V and 6 bases at J, leaving 4 bases unmatched. The CDR3 sequence is 14 residues long. CDR3 sequence reads: CASSRDRVQNTIYF. Here the CDR3 DNA reads TGCGCCAGCAGCCGGGACAGGGTCCAAAACACCATATATTTT.

V gene TRBV5-5 combines with J gene TRBJ1-1; 12 nucleotides line up with TRBD1. V gave up 1 base and J gave up 7 bases; unmatched junction bases: 2. This CDR3 comprises 14 residues. Germline-derived CDR1 and CDR2 are SGHKS and YYEKEE (reference sequence). The CDR3 nucleotides read TGTGCCAGCAGCTTGAGGGACAGGGGGCATGAAGCTTTCTTT. Amino acid sequence: CASSLRDRGHEAFF.

The gene calls are TRBV19 and TRBJ2-1, with unresolved D. The germline gives CDR1 LNHDA, CDR2 SQIVND (reference sequence). CDR3 size: 17 residues. V lost 4 bases, J lost 3 bases, and 19 bases lay in between. CDR3 bases: TGTGCCAGTAGTACGATTCAAGCGTCCCTAAACTACAATGAGCAGTTCTTC. Translating gives CASSTIQASLNYNEQFF.

The chain recombines TRBV4-1 with TRBJ1-3, with D maybe TRBD1 (5 bases). Trimming stripped 3 bases from V and 1 base from J, with 10 bases between. Per germline, CDR1 MGHRA and CDR2 YSYEKL. CDR3 size: 15 residues. DNA for the CDR3: TGCGCCAGCAGCCATGGGGACGCTTCTGGAAACACCATATATTTT. Translation gives CASSHGDASGNTIYF.

The genes are TRBV9 and TRBJ1-1; no firm D call. Trimming shortened V by 0 bases and J by 5 bases, and 5 bases separated the two germline ends. The CDR3 runs to 12 residues. Germline assignment: CDR1 SGDLS and CDR2 YYNGEE. The CDR3 DNA follows: TGTGCCAGCAGCGTAGGAGAGACTGAAGCTTTCTTT. Amino acid sequence: CASSVGETEAFF.

The V call is TRBV2, the J call TRBJ2-1; D is unresolved. The CDR3 runs to 12 residues. Germline lookup yields CDR1 SNHLY and CDR2 FYNNEI. Trimming stripped 7 bases from V and 3 bases from J, with 7 bases between. CDR3 DNA sequence: TGTGCCAGCATACTTAGCTACAATGAGCAGTTCTTC. Protein product: CASILSYNEQFF.

The CDR3 sequence is CAISELAGSQPQHF. CDR3 DNA sequence: TGTGCCATCAGTGAGTTGGCGGGGAGTCAGCCCCAGCATTTT. This chain uses TRBV10-3 with TRBJ1-5; no clear D gene. This CDR3 region has 14 residues. Germline CDR1 ENHRY, CDR2 SYGVKD. Trimming pared 1 base from V and 6 bases from J, leaving 10 bases between.

V and J are TRBV7-6 and TRBJ1-3; 8 bases line up with TRBD1. CDR3 length: 16 residues. Germline trimming cut 5 bases from V and 4 bases from J; bases unmatched to any gene: 10. Germline CDR1 and CDR2: SGHVS and FNYEAQ. Here the CDR3 reads CASSPGTGSVGNTIYF. The CDR3 DNA is TGTGCCAGCAGCCCTGGGACAGGATCCGTGGGAAACACCATATATTTT.

The CDR3 DNA reads TGTGCCAGCAGTTTATCGGGACAGGGAAAAGCTTTCTTT. Residues: CASSLSGQGKAFF. The chain has TRBV27 and TRBJ1-1; 9 bases align to TRBD1. CDR3 size: 13 residues. CDR1 and CDR2 from the germline V gene are MNHEY and SMNVEV (reference sequence). J gave up 9 bases and V 0 bases, and 2 bases lay outside the gene matches.

This clone was seen only a few times. The V and J genes are TRBV6-4 and TRBJ2-3; maybe TRBD2 (5 bases). The V gene's germline CDR1 is MRHNA and CDR2 SNTAGT. The CDR3 runs 15 residues. Trimming took 2 bases from V and 2 from J, leaving 11 bases between them. For the CDR3, the DNA is TGTGCCAGCAGTGACAGGGCGGGCGACACAGATACGCAGTATTTT. Amino acid sequence: CASSDRAGDTDTQYF.

The chain uses TRBV7-9 and TRBJ2-4; D perhaps matches TRBD2 (6 bases). V was pared by 10 bases and J by 1 base, with 14 bases between. In germline, CDR1 is SEHNR, CDR2 FQNEAQ (reference sequence). CDR3 length equals 14 residues. This chain's CDR3 is CATFGGEAKNIQYF. In DNA, the CDR3 is TGTGCCACCTTCGGGGGAGAGGCCAAAAACATTCAGTACTTC.

The chain uses TRBV5-8 and TRBJ1-5; D gene uncertain. This CDR3 has 15 residues. The V gene lost 2 bases and the J gene lost 0 bases, with 9 bases spanning the gap. CDR1 and CDR2 (germline): SGHTS, YDEGEE. CDR3 residues: CASSFQENSNQPQHF. The CDR3 bases are TGTGCCAGCAGCTTCCAGGAAAATAGCAATCAGCCCCAGCATTTT.

The table lists this clone with a count of one. This chain uses TRBV27 with TRBJ1-2; the match to TRBD1 covers 7 bases. Germline assignment: CDR1 MNHEY and CDR2 SMNVEV (reference sequence). This CDR3 region has 14 residues. V lost 4 bases, J lost 5 bases, and 7 bases stayed unmatched. The CDR3 DNA follows: TGTGCCAGCAGTTCGGGACAGACCTTATATGGCTACACCTTC. Translated: CASSSGQTLYGYTF.

This clone has only one observation. The rearrangement links TRBV7-6 to TRBJ2-1; 9 nucleotides match TRBD2. Per germline, CDR1 SGHVS and CDR2 FNYEAQ. V gave up 0 bases and J gave up 9 bases; unmatched junction bases: 6. This CDR3 is built from 15 residues. DNA of the CDR3: TGTGCCAGCAGCTTAGCGCTAAGCGGGAGGATTGAGCAGTTCTTC. Translated, it gives CASSLALSGRIEQFF. The full variable domain, completed using reference TRBV7-6 and TRBJ2-1, is GAGVSQSPRYKVTKRGQDVALRCDPISGHVSLYWYRQALGQGPEFLTYFNYEAQQDKSGLPNDRFSAERPEGSISTLTIQRTEQRDSAMYRCASSLALSGRIEQFFGPGTRLTVL.

V usage is TRBV7-8 and J usage is TRBJ2-4; 8 nucleotides align to TRBD2. The CDR3 spans 17 residues. Germline CDR1 is SGHVS and CDR2 is FQNEAQ. The V segment lost 5 bases and the J segment 2 bases; nucleotides outside the gene matches: 11. In nucleotides, the CDR3 is TGTGCCAGCAGCCCCGTTTACGGGGGGGCAACCAAAAACATTCAGTACTTC. Translating it yields CASSPVYGGATKNIQYF.

This rearrangement joins TRBV6-1 to TRBJ1-1, with D perhaps TRBD1 (6 bases). This CDR3 is built from 15 residues. V gave up 3 bases and J gave up 1 base, with 12 bases separating them. The germline CDR1 and CDR2 sequences are MNHNS and SASEGT. The CDR3 region is CASSDPLGGNTEAFF. CDR3 nucleotides: TGTGCCAGCAGTGACCCCTTAGGGGGGAACACTGAAGCTTTCTTT.

This clone was observed once. V and J are TRBV27 and TRBJ2-3; D is uncertain. V shed 1 base and J shed 1 base, with 6 bases lying between them. The germline CDR1 and CDR2 sequences are MNHEY and SMNVEV (reference sequence). This CDR3 region has 14 residues. CDR3 residues: CASSLYSGTDTQYF. In DNA, the CDR3 is TGTGCCAGCAGTTTATACTCTGGCACAGATACGCAGTATTTT.